The T cell receptor (beta chain) described here comes from a study of tumor-infiltrating lymphocytes in primary liver carcinoma. Looking at the study overall: Sequenced samples came back with roughly 3.5 to 7.13 million productive TCRbeta reads, and the counts looked alike across tissue types.

TCR beta cDNA was reverse-transcribed from 500 to 550 ng of total RNA. The reaction used a constant-region primer and ProtoScript II reverse transcriptase. For TCR beta, libraries were produced by three nested multiplex PCR rounds using slightly modified ARM-PCR. In the first two PCR rounds, TRBV1-TRBV30 forward primers were paired with a C-beta reverse primer, and each round lasted approximately 10 cycles. Via MiXCR, TCRdb re-called the multiplex PCR reads, giving one row per CDR3 protein. Here the sample spans approximately 330,000 distinct CDR3 sequences, approximately 64% being singletons. Study-level results: Overlap in tumor-adjacent and tumor-blood pairs fell below that of tumor region pairs.

The study extracted blood RNA from unsorted whole blood and also extracted germline DNA. For this clonotype: Its matching antigen is unknown. This may stem from a read error, because a much larger clone lies one nucleotide away.

The CDR3 runs to 12 residues. Germline lookup yields CDR1 MNHNS and CDR2 SASEGT. The J gene is TRBJ2-7, the V gene TRBV6-1; D unresolved. The TCR comes from a man aged 40-49 years with primary liver carcinoma and hepatitis B virus infection. The sample comprised peripheral blood. The CDR3 loop reads CASSEDQFSPHF. As DNA, the CDR3 is TGTGCCAGCAGTGAAGATCAGTTCTCGCCGCACTTC.